This T cell receptor beta chain was found in a study of cytomegalovirus exposure and HLA in healthy donors. Across the whole study: The study placed about four fifths of its 398 genotyped donors in the Caucasian-associated ancestry cluster. Study-level points and caveats: Information on immune exposure was restricted to one variable (CMV serostatus).

PCR amplification relied on 60 Vbeta primers (plus 13 Jbeta primers). Sequenced by immunoSEQ multiplex PCR; TCRdb stores in-frame clones only, minus some. The data show about 130,000 clones, with over 65% seen just once and approximately 3.9% held by the top ten. V shed 2 bases and J shed 6 bases, with 18 bases lying between them. The CDR3 is made up of 16 amino acids. The V gene's germline CDR1 is MNHEY and CDR2 SVGAGI. Concerning this clone itself: Its antigen is undetermined.

The sequenced sample consisted of PBMCs. The TCR was taken from a man aged 35-49 years in good health and CMV-seropositive. This chain uses TRBV6-5 with TRBJ2-3; tentatively, D is TRBD1 (6 bases). CDR3 nucleotide sequence: TGTGCCAGCAGTTACGGTTTGGGACAAAGGACGGATACGCAGTATTTT. Protein sequence: CASSYGLGQRTDTQYF.